Listed below are T cell receptor beta chains from one sample, sequenced in a study of blood T cell repertoires in COVID-19. TCRdb keeps only in-frame clones here, not all; method: immunoSEQ multiplex PCR. The sample carries about 300,000 clones, 75% to 95% recorded once. Sequences were obtained from peripheral blood. The source is a woman aged 25 to 39 with COVID-19, enrolled during active disease. Each CDR3 is given with its conserved first and last residue. The order of the fields is clone size, J gene, V gene, D gene, CDR3 DNA, CDR3 protein. The D gene is left open where the match is weak. Clone size is stated in some rows and not others, as once, few, many or a class when expanded.

-	TRBJ1-1	TRBV3-1/TRBV3-2	-	TGTGCCAGCAGCCTAAGGTCAGGGTCTGAAGCTTTCTTT	CASSLRSGSEAFF
-	TRBJ1-3	TRBV7-6	-	TGTGCCAGCAGCCCGGGTCCAAGCTCTGGAAACACCATATATTTT	CASSPGPSSGNTIYF
-	TRBJ2-2	TRBV14	TRBD1	TGTGCCAGCAGCCAGACAGGGTCCGGGGAGCTGTTTTTT	CASSQTGSGELFF
few	TRBJ1-5	TRBV3-1/TRBV3-2	TRBD1	TGTGCCAGCAGCCAAAACAGGGGGGGCAATCAGCCCCAGCATTTT	CASSQNRGGNQPQHF
-	TRBJ2-7	TRBV29-1	TRBD1	TGCAGCGTTGGGCTCAACTCCAGGGGGCCCAACGAGCAGTACTTC	CSVGLNSRGPNEQYF
-	TRBJ2-7	TRBV3-1/TRBV3-2	TRBD2	TGTGCCAGCAGCCCCCGGACTAGCGGGAGTTCTTACGAGCAGTACTTC	CASSPRTSGSSYEQYF
-	TRBJ2-7	TRBV4-3	TRBD2	TGCGCCAGCAGCCCTAGTATTGCGGGGGGGACCTACGAGCAGTACTTC	CASSPSIAGGTYEQYF
-	TRBJ1-2	TRBV2	-	TGTGCCAGCAGTGAAGCGACAATTTCTAACTATGGCTACACCTTC	CASSEATISNYGYTF
few	TRBJ1-6	TRBV6-4	-	TGTGCCAGCAGTAGAGACCTAGATAATTCACCCCTCCACTTT	CASSRDLDNSPLHF
-	TRBJ1-4	TRBV12-3/TRBV12-4	-	TGTGCCAGCAGAACAAATGAAAAACTGTTTTTT	CASRTNEKLFF
-	TRBJ2-3	TRBV7-3	TRBD2	TGTGCCAGCAGCTTAACGGGACTAGTACCAGATACGCAGTATTTT	CASSLTGLVPDTQYF
-	TRBJ1-2	TRBV6-6	TRBD1	TGTGCCAGCATACAACAGGGGCGGGGTGGCTACACCTTC	CASIQQGRGGYTF
-	TRBJ2-1	TRBV7-3	TRBD2	TGTGCCAGCAGGACTCCGGGACTAGCGGATAGGGGCTCCTACAATGAGCAGTTCTTC	CASRTPGLADRGSYNEQFF
-	TRBJ1-1	TRBV2	TRBD1	TGTGCCAGCAGTAGACAGGGAATTGAAGCTTTCTTT	CASSRQGIEAFF
-	TRBJ1-1	TRBV19	TRBD1	TGTGCCACCCGGCGGGGACAGGGGAAATGGAACACTGAAGCTTTCTTT	CATRRGQGKWNTEAFF
-	TRBJ2-7	TRBV7-8	TRBD2	TGTGCCAGCAGCCCCCGACTAGCGGGAGTCTACGAGCAGTACTTC	CASSPRLAGVYEQYF
once	TRBJ2-3	TRBV27	-	TGTGCCAGCAGTTTTGGGCCCACAGATACGCAGTATTTT	CASSFGPTDTQYF
-	TRBJ1-3	TRBV4-3	-	TGCGCCAGCAGCCAAGCTAGCTCTGGAAACACCATATATTTT	CASSQASSGNTIYF
once	TRBJ2-7	TRBV11-2	-	TGTGCCAGCACACGCAGCTACGAGCAGTACTTC	CASTRSYEQYF
-	TRBJ2-3	TRBV4-1	-	TGCGCCAGCAGCTTCCATGGCGATACGCAGTATTTT	CASSFHGDTQYF
-	TRBJ2-1	TRBV6-2/TRBV6-3	TRBD1	TGTGCCAGCAGTTACTCTACAGGGGGCGCCTACAATGAGCAGTTCTTC	CASSYSTGGAYNEQFF
-	TRBJ2-5	TRBV21-1	-	TGTGCCAGCAGCGCTCGCTCAGGGATCCGGGAGACCCAGTACTTC	CASSARSGIRETQYF
-	TRBJ1-1	TRBV5-8	-	TGTGCCAGCAGCCCCTGGAGGAAGTTGAACACTGAAGCTTTCTTT	CASSPWRKLNTEAFF
-	TRBJ2-7	TRBV27	TRBD1	TGTGCCAGCAGTGACAGGGGAGTGTTTAACGAGCAGTACTTC	CASSDRGVFNEQYF
-	TRBJ2-2	TRBV6-5	TRBD2	TGTGCCAGCAGGGGACTAGCGGAGTCCGGGGAGCTGTTTTTT	CASRGLAESGELFF
few	TRBJ2-3	TRBV6-4	TRBD2	TGTGCCAGCAGTGAGACTAGCGGGAGTGGGGATACGCAGTATTTT	CASSETSGSGDTQYF
-	TRBJ2-7	TRBV28	TRBD2	TGTGCCTCCACGGCGGGGGTCCCCTACGAGCAGTACTTC	CASTAGVPYEQYF
-	TRBJ2-7	TRBV5-5	TRBD1	TGTGCCAGCAGCTCCGACACGACAGGGCGGGAGCAGTACTTC	CASSSDTTGREQYF
once	TRBJ1-3	TRBV5-5	-	TGTGCCAGCAGCTGGACAACCCAAGGCGGCACCATATATTTT	CASSWTTQGGTIYF
-	TRBJ2-1	TRBV9	-	TGTGCCAGCAGCGTAGACATCGCGGGACAGCCAAGGAATGAGCAGTTCTTC	CASSVDIAGQPRNEQFF
-	TRBJ2-3	TRBV24-1	TRBD1	TGTGCCACCAGCCAGGGACAGAGCACAGATACGCAGTATTTT	CATSQGQSTDTQYF
once	TRBJ2-1	TRBV25-1	TRBD1	TGTGCCAGCTCCCCCAGGGACAGTCACTACAATGAGCAGTTCTTC	CASSPRDSHYNEQFF
-	TRBJ1-2	TRBV10-2	-	TGCGCCAGCAGTGCCACCCATGGGCGGGGTGGCTACACCTTC	CASSATHGRGGYTF
-	TRBJ1-1	TRBV4-1	TRBD1	TGCCCCCCCAGCCGCCGGATCTTACAGGGGTCCGGGGTGAACACTGAAGCTTTCTTT	CPPSRRILQGSGVNTEAFF
-	TRBJ1-2	TRBV10-3	-	TGTGCCATCAGTGCGGGAGACTTACGCTACACCTTC	CAISAGDLRYTF
-	TRBJ1-5	TRBV28	TRBD1	TGTGCCAGCAGTTCCGCGTCCCGGGACAGGGCTCGGGGCAATCAGCCCCAGCATTTT	CASSSASRDRARGNQPQHF
-	TRBJ1-2	TRBV28	-	TGTGCCAGCAGTCCAGACAGCACTAACTATGGCTACACCTTC	CASSPDSTNYGYTF
-	TRBJ1-3	TRBV6-5	-	TGTGCCAGCAGTTACTGGCCATCTGGAAACACCATATATTTT	CASSYWPSGNTIYF
-	TRBJ1-4	TRBV7-9	-	TGTGCCAGCAGCGTCTATGGGGGGGGCTTTAGCGAAAAACTGTTTTTT	CASSVYGGGFSEKLFF
-	TRBJ1-2	TRBV6-5	TRBD1	TGTGCCAGCAGTCCCGGGACAGGATATGGCTACACCTTC	CASSPGTGYGYTF
-	TRBJ1-4	TRBV27	-	TGTGCCAGCAGCCGGGACACCCAAGGAGAAAAACTGTTTTTT	CASSRDTQGEKLFF
-	TRBJ2-3	TRBV2	TRBD1	TGTGCCAGCAGCCCGGGACAGTCGGATACGCAGTATTTT	CASSPGQSDTQYF
-	TRBJ1-1	TRBV19	-	TGTGCCAGTAGTATGAGGCAAAGGGGAAACACTGAAGCTTTCTTT	CASSMRQRGNTEAFF
once	TRBJ1-1	TRBV28	-	TGTGCCAGCAGTTTCGCAGGGTTTGGCACTGAAGCTTTCTTT	CASSFAGFGTEAFF
-	TRBJ2-3	TRBV7-2	-	TGTGCCAGCAGCTTCGGCACAGATACGCAGTATTTT	CASSFGTDTQYF
once	TRBJ2-2	TRBV11-2	TRBD1	TGTGCCAGCAGACACTACAGGGGTGGCGGGGAGCTGTTTTTT	CASRHYRGGGELFF
-	TRBJ2-1	TRBV9	TRBD1	TGTGCCAGCAGCGTTGAGGACAGGGTCTACAATGAGCAGTTCTTC	CASSVEDRVYNEQFF
-	TRBJ2-3	TRBV5-1	TRBD2	TGCGCCAGCAGCCGTAGCGGGATTATAGATACGCAGTATTTT	CASSRSGIIDTQYF
-	TRBJ2-2	TRBV4-1	-	TGCGCCAGCAGCTACGGAGTCCCGGGTACCGGGGAGCTGTTTTTT	CASSYGVPGTGELFF
once	TRBJ1-2	TRBV28	TRBD1	TGTGCCAGCAGAGGGACAGGGAAACTTGGCTACACCTTC	CASRGTGKLGYTF
-	TRBJ2-7	TRBV6-6	TRBD1	TGTGCCAGCACGGTCAGACAGGGAGCATCCGAGCAGTACTTC	CASTVRQGASEQYF
-	TRBJ2-6	TRBV6-5	TRBD2	TGTGCCAGCAGTTACTCCCCTAGCGGCAACGTCCTGACTTTC	CASSYSPSGNVLTF
-	TRBJ2-1	TRBV11-2	-	TGTGCCAGCAGCTTTCACCGGGAAAATGGCCATGAGCAGTTCTTC	CASSFHRENGHEQFF
-	TRBJ1-3	TRBV3-1/TRBV3-2	-	TGTGCCAGCAGCCAAGGCGACTCTGGAAACACCATATATTTT	CASSQGDSGNTIYF
-	TRBJ2-5	TRBV11-2	-	TGTGCCAGCAGCTTAGGAGGTGGAGGAAGAGAGACCCAGTACTTC	CASSLGGGGRETQYF
-	TRBJ1-5	TRBV10-2	-	TGCGCCAGCAGTGAGTCAGGGGGAGGCAATCAGCCCCAGCATTTT	CASSESGGGNQPQHF
once	TRBJ2-1	TRBV24-1	TRBD2	TGTGCCACCAGTGACCCTGGACTAGCGGGATCCTACAATGAGCAGTTCTTC	CATSDPGLAGSYNEQFF